The table lists the clone carrying this T cell receptor (beta chain) with a count of one. Its cognate antigen is unknown. The table came from immunoSEQ multiplex PCR; TCRdb's copy has only in-frame clones and leaves some out. The data hold approximately 400,000 clones, with 90% to 95% observed a single time. The sample comes from a study of Ad26.COV2.S vaccination and SARS-CoV-2 variants. Study-wide findings and caveats: Quantification of TCR breadth and depth may have yielded underestimates of total T cell responses. The breadth of spike-specific CD8+ and CD4+ T cell responses after vaccination was reportedly substantial.

The TCR sequence derives from a human donor who had recovered from COVID-19. The material was peripheral blood, obtained after recovery from COVID-19.

The chain's CDR3 is CASSQEYRVAYNEQFF. The CDR3 DNA is TGCGCCAGCAGCCAAGAATACAGGGTAGCCTACAATGAGCAGTTCTTC. V gene TRBV4-3 combines with J gene TRBJ2-1; a weak D match, TRBD1 (6 bases). The CDR3 covers 16 residues. The germline V gene encodes CDR1 LGHNA and CDR2 YSLEER. Deletions cut 0 bases from V and 2 bases from J, with 11 bases between.